This entry lists 18 T cell receptor beta chains sequenced from one sample in a study of blood T cell repertoires in COVID-19. Generated by immunoSEQ multiplex PCR, the TCRdb table keeps only in-frame clones and is missing some. In the table there are fewer than 250,000 clones, around 83% of which are singletons. Sequencing input: peripheral blood. These receptors originate from a woman aged 50 to 60 with acute or convalescent COVID-19.

The chain is built from TRBV18 and TRBJ2-2; 10 bases are a match to TRBD2. Germline CDR1 KGHSH, CDR2 LQKENI. This CDR3 is built from 16 residues. The V gene end was trimmed by 2 bases and the J gene end by 4 bases; junction bases not matched to a gene: 4. The CDR3 DNA is TGTGCCAGCTCACCATTTAGCGGGAGGACCACCGGGGAGCTGTTTTTT. Translated, it gives CASSPFSGRTTGELFF.

The genes are TRBV27 and TRBJ2-3, with D possibly matching TRBD2 (5 bases). The germline V gene has CDR1 MNHEY and CDR2 SMNVEV (reference sequence). This CDR3 comprises 13 residues. With 2 bases removed from V and 9 bases from J, the gap between germline ends came to 12 bases. The CDR3 region is CASSLEGRTTQYF. CDR3 DNA: TGTGCCAGCAGTTTAGAGGGCAGGACCACGCAGTATTTT.

The chain recombines TRBV18 with TRBJ2-5, with D possibly matching TRBD2 (5 bases). The CDR3 runs to 16 residues. Germline V gene lookup returns CDR1 KGHSH and CDR2 LQKENI. The ends were cut back, 3 bases at V and 5 bases at J, with 19 bases in the middle. The chain's CDR3 is CASSPIPPGVGETQYF. CDR3 coding DNA: TGTGCCAGCTCACCCATTCCCCCCGGGGTCGGGGAGACCCAGTACTTC.

This clone occurred a few times. The chain employs TRBV24-1 and TRBJ2-7; TRBD1 agrees at 8 bases. Germline V CDR1 and CDR2: KGHDR, SFDVKD. CDR3 length equals 14 residues. Trimming cost V 3 bases and J 8 bases; bases outside gene matches: 8. The CDR3 nucleotides read TGTGCCACCAGTGATACAGGGGGAGACGAGCAGCAGTACTTC. It translates to CATSDTGGDEQQYF.

V and J are TRBV5-4 and TRBJ1-5; 8 bases align to TRBD1. CDR3 size: 14 residues. The V and J ends lost 4 bases and 8 bases, in that order; junction bases with no gene match: 8. Germline-derived CDR1 and CDR2 are SGHNT and YYREEE (reference sequence). The DNA of the CDR3 is TGTGCCAGCAGCCCCGGGACAGGAGTGGAGCCCCAGCATTTT. Amino acid sequence: CASSPGTGVEPQHF. The whole variable domain, remainder taken from reference TRBV5-4 and TRBJ1-5, is ETGVTQSPTHLIKTRGQQVTLRCSSQSGHNTVSWYQQALGQGPQFIFQYYREEENGRGNFPPRFSGLQFPNYSSELNVNALELDDSALYLCASSPGTGVEPQHFGDGTRLSIL.

V usage is TRBV19 and J usage is TRBJ2-7; the D is unclear. Between the trimmed V and J ends, which lost 6 bases and 2 bases, there was a span of 11 bases. The germline gives CDR1 LNHDA, CDR2 SQIVND (reference sequence). This CDR3 comprises 13 residues. The CDR3 region has the DNA TGTGCCAGTAGGAAGGCACTAACCTACGAGCAGTACTTC. It yields the protein CASRKALTYEQYF.

This chain connects TRBV20-1 to TRBJ2-5; maybe TRBD1 (6 bases). Trimming took 3 bases from V and 2 from J, leaving 28 bases between them. This CDR3 region has 19 residues. Germline CDR1 and CDR2: DFQATT and SNEGSKA (reference sequence). The CDR3 DNA reads as TGCAGTGCTAGTCGTCATACCCCCCGGGACACCATAGAACAAGAGACCCAGTACTTC. Translation: CSASRHTPRDTIEQETQYF.

This rearrangement joins TRBV5-4 to TRBJ2-1, with 12 positions matching TRBD2. V trimming: 4 bases; J trimming: 0 bases; junction bases outside the gene matches: 8. Germline lookup yields CDR1 SGHNT and CDR2 YYREEE (reference sequence). The CDR3 runs 18 residues. The CDR3 DNA reads TGTGCCAGCAGCCCTGGGACTAGCGGGCCGAGCTCCTACAATGAGCAGTTCTTC. Translated, it gives CASSPGTSGPSSYNEQFF.

There are a few counts of this clone. The rearrangement joins TRBV28 to TRBJ1-3, with TRBD1 identical over 10 bases. Trimming at V came to 9 bases and at J to 0 bases, leaving 8 bases not matched to a gene. The CDR3 runs 16 residues. Germline V gene lookup returns CDR1 MDHEN and CDR2 SYDVKM. The CDR3 DNA reads TGTGCCAGTATCGGGACAGGGGTTTCCTCTGGAAACACCATATATTTT. It specifies CASIGTGVSSGNTIYF.

In its sample, this clone was seen once. J is TRBJ1-6 and V is TRBV21-1; no DNA check was done on the table's D call, TRBD1. TRBV21-1 is flagged as a pseudogene. This CDR3 is 15 amino acids long. In DNA form, the CDR3 reads TGTGCCAGCAGCAGGGACAGATCGGAAAATTCACCCCTCCACTTT. The encoded protein is CASSRDRSENSPLHF.

The rearrangement links TRBV6-5 to TRBJ2-1; maybe TRBD1 (6 bases). V lost 9 bases and J lost 6, with 18 bases in between. The germline CDR1 and CDR2 sequences are MNHEY and SVGAGI. This CDR3 comprises 14 residues. The CDR3 DNA is TGTGCCAGTACTTGGGACAAGGCCACCAATGAGCAGTTCTTC. Amino acid sequence: CASTWDKATNEQFF.

This chain joins TRBV14 and TRBJ2-7; 14 bases are a match to TRBD2. The CDR3 sequence is 16 residues long. CDR1 and CDR2 from the germline V gene are SGHDN and FVKESK. V lost 2 bases to trimming and J lost 6 bases; unmatched junction nucleotides: 6. CDR3 coding DNA: TGTGCCAGCAGCCAATTGGGACTAGCGGGAGAACGCGAGCAGTACTTC. Translation: CASSQLGLAGEREQYF.

The rearrangement joins TRBV28 to TRBJ2-1; 7 positions match TRBD2. CDR1 is MDHEN, CDR2 SYDVKM, per germline. The CDR3 is 14 amino acids. The CDR3 DNA is TGTGCTACACAGCGAGGCGGGAGCTGGGATGAGCAGTTCTTC. It is translated as CATQRGGSWDEQFF.

This clone is a singleton in its sample. The genes are TRBV28 and TRBJ2-5; D perhaps matches TRBD1 (6 bases). V was clipped by 5 bases and J by 4 bases, with 20 bases between them. This CDR3 comprises 16 residues. Looked up from germline, CDR1 is MDHEN and CDR2 is SYDVKM. CDR3: CASSPPKQGFRETQYF. CDR3 coding DNA: TGTGCCAGCAGTCCCCCCAAACAGGGATTTCGAGAGACCCAGTACTTC.

This clone was found once. Given the absence of the conserved phenylalanine or tryptophan at the CDR3 end, a read error is likely. Because the CDR3's place on the DNA is in doubt, the DNA is left out and the CDR3 is given as listed by TCRdb. This rearrangement joins TRBV19 to TRBJ2-7; TRBD2 is taken as the D call from the table, unchecked against the DNA. Germline values: CDR1 LNHDA, CDR2 SQIVND (reference sequence). The CDR3 numbers 13 amino acids, ends counted. CDR3 sequence reads: CASLPHRPWRGNG.

The chain carries TRBV9 and TRBJ2-3, with 12 bases lining up with TRBD2. V dropped 3 bases and J dropped 4; count of bases not matched to a gene: 3. CDR3 length: 15 residues. Germline loops: CDR1 SGDLS, CDR2 YYNGEE. Here the CDR3 DNA reads TGTGCCAGCAGCGCTAGCGGGAGGGCCGCAGATACGCAGTATTTT. Amino acid sequence: CASSASGRAADTQYF. Looking up the rest from reference TRBV9 and TRBJ2-3 gives the full variable domain: DSGVTQTPKHLITATGQRVTLRCSPRSGDLSVYWYQQSLDQGLQFLIQYYNGEERAKGNILERFSAQQFPDLHSELNLSSLELGDSALYFCASSASGRAADTQYFGPGTRLTVL.

V and J are TRBV28 and TRBJ2-7; 13 nucleotides align to TRBD2. The CDR3 totals 15 residues. Trimming took 5 bases from V and 4 from J; bases not matched to a gene: 5. Looked up from germline, CDR1 is MDHEN and CDR2 is SYDVKM. In DNA form, the CDR3 reads TGTGCCAGCAGTCTACGGACTAGCGGGAGATACGAGCAGTACTTC. It codes for CASSLRTSGRYEQYF.

The rearrangement links TRBV7-8 to TRBJ1-1, with 7 bases that match TRBD1. Germline V gene lookup returns CDR1 SGHVS and CDR2 FQNEAQ. The CDR3 has 14 residues. V gave up 5 bases and J gave up 5 bases; unmatched junction bases: 8. In DNA form, the CDR3 reads TGTGCCAGCAGCCCGGGGACAGTCTCTACTGAAGCTTTCTTT. It is translated as CASSPGTVSTEAFF.